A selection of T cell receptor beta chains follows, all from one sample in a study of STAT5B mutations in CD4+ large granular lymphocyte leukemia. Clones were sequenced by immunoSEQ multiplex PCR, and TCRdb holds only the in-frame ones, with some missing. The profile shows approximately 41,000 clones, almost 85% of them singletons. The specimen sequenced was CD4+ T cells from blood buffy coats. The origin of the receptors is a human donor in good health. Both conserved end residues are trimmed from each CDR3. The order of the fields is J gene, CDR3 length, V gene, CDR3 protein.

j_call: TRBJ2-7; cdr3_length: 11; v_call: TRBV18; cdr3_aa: ASSPGLAREQY
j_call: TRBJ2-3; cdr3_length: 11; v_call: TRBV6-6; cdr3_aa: ASTRRGTDTQY
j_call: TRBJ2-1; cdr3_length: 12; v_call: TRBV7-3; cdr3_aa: ASSPTSGIHEQF
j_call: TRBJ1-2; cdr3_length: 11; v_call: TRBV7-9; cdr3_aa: ASSPGTGYGYT
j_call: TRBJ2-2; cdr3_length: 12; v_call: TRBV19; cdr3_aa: ASSISASAGELF
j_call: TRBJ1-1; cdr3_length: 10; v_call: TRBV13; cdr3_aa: ASSRANTEAF
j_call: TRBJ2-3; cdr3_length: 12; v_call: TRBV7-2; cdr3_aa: ASSVGASTDTQY
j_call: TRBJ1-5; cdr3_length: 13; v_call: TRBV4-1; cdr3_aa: ASSQGWSYNQPQH
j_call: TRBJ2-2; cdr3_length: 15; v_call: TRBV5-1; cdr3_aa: ASSGGSGAMNTGELF
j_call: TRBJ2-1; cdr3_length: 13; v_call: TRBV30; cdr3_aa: AWSGKGLAGNEQF
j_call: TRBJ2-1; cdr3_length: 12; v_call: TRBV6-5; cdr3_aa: ASRRSLPEGEQF
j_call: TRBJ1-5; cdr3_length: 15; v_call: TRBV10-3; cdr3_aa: AISESSADRTNQPQH
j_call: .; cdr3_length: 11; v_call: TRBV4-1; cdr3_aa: ASSQEKTYEQY
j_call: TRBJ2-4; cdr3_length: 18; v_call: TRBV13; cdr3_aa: ASSLYLRDRGKVAKNIQY
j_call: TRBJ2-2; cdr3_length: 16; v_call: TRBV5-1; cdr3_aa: ASSLVRRTGGRDGELF
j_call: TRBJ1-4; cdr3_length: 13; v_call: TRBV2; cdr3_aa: ASSGGGLTNEKLF
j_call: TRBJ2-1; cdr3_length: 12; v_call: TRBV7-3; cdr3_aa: ASSMDIYNNEQF
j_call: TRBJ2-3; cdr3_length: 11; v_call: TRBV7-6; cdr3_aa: ASSWTYGDTQY
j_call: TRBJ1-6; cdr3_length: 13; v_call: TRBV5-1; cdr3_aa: ASSLALGENSPLH
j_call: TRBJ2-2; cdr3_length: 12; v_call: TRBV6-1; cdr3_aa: ASNYNGDTGELF
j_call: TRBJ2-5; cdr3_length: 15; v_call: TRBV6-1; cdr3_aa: ASSALGGRGGHETQY
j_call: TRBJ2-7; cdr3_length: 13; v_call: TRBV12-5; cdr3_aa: ASGLAMQRGRGQY
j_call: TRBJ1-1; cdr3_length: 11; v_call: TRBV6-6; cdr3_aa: ASTLQGQGEAF
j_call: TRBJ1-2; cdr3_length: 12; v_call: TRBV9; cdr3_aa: ASSAEGTSSGYT